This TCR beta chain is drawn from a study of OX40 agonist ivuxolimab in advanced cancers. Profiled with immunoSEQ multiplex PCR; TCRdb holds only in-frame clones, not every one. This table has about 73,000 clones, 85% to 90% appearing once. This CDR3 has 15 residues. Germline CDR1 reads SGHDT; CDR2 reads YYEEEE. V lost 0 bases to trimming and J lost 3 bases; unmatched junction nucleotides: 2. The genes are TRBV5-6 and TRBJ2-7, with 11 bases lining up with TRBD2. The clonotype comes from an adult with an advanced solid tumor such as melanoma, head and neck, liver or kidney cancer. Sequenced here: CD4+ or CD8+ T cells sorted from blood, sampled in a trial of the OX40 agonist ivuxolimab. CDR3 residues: CASSLGSGRDYEQYF. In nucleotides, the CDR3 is TGTGCCAGCAGCTTGGGTAGCGGGAGGGACTACGAGCAGTACTTC.